This T cell receptor (beta chain) is from a study of blood T cell repertoires in COVID-19. In the original analysis: Amplification of reference gene primers provided the estimated nucleated cell counts. Generated by immunoSEQ multiplex PCR, the TCRdb table keeps only in-frame clones and is missing some. V, J and clone size derive from that table, while D and trimming were established from the DNA sequence. The table records about 210,000 clones, roughly 77% of them present only once. The CDR3 totals 16 residues. The V gene lost 8 bases and the J gene lost 8 bases, with 25 bases spanning the gap. Germline V lookup: CDR1 SGHTA, CDR2 FQGTGA.

The rearrangement links TRBV7-3 to TRBJ2-1; the D gene is possibly TRBD2 (7 bases). The source material was PBMCs or T cells enriched from blood (not recorded which). The sequence was collected from a man in his forties who had recovered from COVID-19. The CDR3 coding sequence is TGTGCCAGCGGAGGGGGGGTCACGACACCCAGCGATGAGCAGTTCTTC. Its protein is CASGGGVTTPSDEQFF.